The rows below give T cell receptor beta chains drawn from one sample of a study of blood T cells in healthy people across ages. TCRdb re-analysed the 5' RACE reads in MiXCR, keeping a single row per CDR3 protein. The sample lists around 500,000 distinct CDR3 sequences, about 27% seen once, with about 3.3% in the top ten. These data were likewise used in another study, on T cells of mothers and their children.

Input material: blood. These receptors were collected from a boy aged 2 to 10 in good health. CDR3s include the opening cysteine and the closing phenylalanine or tryptophan. A D gene is named only where the DNA matches it firmly. Rows may omit the clone size; those that give it use once, few, many or a size class.

V: TRBV5-1; J: TRBJ2-7; D: TRBD2; size: -; CDR3: CARGLAGITYEQYF; DNA: TGCGCCCGGGGTCTAGCGGGGATTACCTACGAGCAGTACTTC
V: TRBV19; J: TRBJ1-1; D: TRBD1; size: few; CDR3: CASSTTGVRVEAFF; DNA: TGTGCCAGTAGCACGACAGGGGTTCGGGTTGAAGCTTTCTTT
V: TRBV2; J: TRBJ1-6; D: -; size: -; CDR3: CASVIEQGLGSPLHF; DNA: TGTGCCAGCGTCATCGAACAGGGACTAGGATCACCCCTCCACTTT
V: TRBV6-1; J: TRBJ2-2; D: TRBD1; size: once; CDR3: CASTQGAPGELFF; DNA: TGTGCCAGCACTCAGGGGGCGCCCGGGGAGCTGTTTTTT
V: TRBV2; J: TRBJ2-7; D: TRBD1; size: -; CDR3: CASNERTGPYEQYF; DNA: TGTGCCAGCAACGAAAGGACAGGGCCCTACGAGCAGTACTTC
V: TRBV29-1; J: TRBJ2-3; D: -; size: -; CDR3: CSAAWGDTQYF; DNA: TGCAGCGCAGCGTGGGGAGATACGCAGTATTTT
V: TRBV24-1; J: TRBJ2-7; D: -; size: few; CDR3: CATSRGEQYF; DNA: TGTGCCACAAGTCGGGGAGAGCAGTACTTC
V: TRBV11-2; J: TRBJ2-1; D: -; size: -; CDR3: CASSSPARWVFF; DNA: TGTGCCAGCAGCTCCCCGGCTAGGTGGGTCTTCTTC
V: TRBV7-6; J: TRBJ2-7; D: -; size: -; CDR3: CASSLGGRIYEQYF; DNA: TGTGCCAGCAGCTTAGGGGGGCGGATCTACGAGCAGTACTTC
V: TRBV7-8; J: TRBJ2-2; D: -; size: -; CDR3: CASSRDRAASNTGELFF; DNA: TGTGCCAGCAGCAGAGACCGGGCCGCCTCGAACACCGGGGAGCTGTTTTTT
V: TRBV28; J: TRBJ2-5; D: -; size: few; CDR3: CASSPLGTSETQYF; DNA: TGTGCCAGCAGTCCACTGGGGACTTCTGAGACCCAGTACTTC
V: TRBV14; J: TRBJ1-3; D: -; size: few; CDR3: CASSQEGGLRGSGNTIYF; DNA: TGTGCCAGCAGCCAAGAAGGCGGGCTTCGAGGGTCTGGAAACACCATATATTTT
V: TRBV27; J: TRBJ2-5; D: -; size: -; CDR3: CASSLWGGKETQYF; DNA: TGTGCCAGCAGTTTATGGGGTGGGAAAGAGACCCAGTACTTC
V: TRBV11-1; J: TRBJ2-7; D: TRBD2; size: few; CDR3: CASSQGTSIHEQYF; DNA: TGTGCCAGCAGCCAGGGGACTAGCATCCACGAGCAGTACTTC
V: TRBV4-3; J: TRBJ2-3; D: -; size: many; CDR3: CASSQGHYPDTQYF; DNA: TGCGCCAGCAGCCAAGGCCACTACCCAGATACGCAGTATTTT
V: TRBV7-8; J: TRBJ1-5; D: -; size: -; CDR3: CASSPLGRSNQPQHF; DNA: TGTGCCAGCAGCCCGCTCGGGAGGAGCAATCAGCCCCAGCATTTT
V: TRBV28; J: TRBJ2-7; D: -; size: few; CDR3: CASSVQGSIYEQYF; DNA: TGTGCCAGCAGTGTCCAGGGGTCAATATACGAGCAGTACTTC
V: TRBV4-3; J: TRBJ2-7; D: TRBD2; size: -; CDR3: CASSQEIRGGIYEHYF; DNA: TGCGCCAGCAGCCAAGAAATCCGCGGGGGTATTTACGAGCACTACTTC
V: TRBV5-1; J: TRBJ2-3; D: -; size: few; CDR3: CASSLDPADTQYF; DNA: TGCGCCAGCAGCTTGGACCCGGCAGATACGCAGTATTTT
V: TRBV12-3/TRBV12-4; J: TRBJ2-1; D: TRBD1; size: many; CDR3: CASSPRGQNEQFF; DNA: TGTGCCAGCAGTCCCCGGGGACAGAATGAGCAGTTCTTC
V: TRBV10-3; J: TRBJ2-5; D: -; size: -; CDR3: CAISESKGREQYF; DNA: TGTGCCATCAGTGAGTCGAAAGGGAGAGAGCAGTACTTC
V: TRBV11-2; J: TRBJ2-5; D: -; size: few; CDR3: CASSSILFQNRVRQETQYF; DNA: TGCGCCAGCAGCTCTATTTTGTTTCAAAACAGGGTTAGACAAGAGACCCAGTACTTC
V: TRBV12-3/TRBV12-4; J: TRBJ2-2; D: TRBD2; size: few; CDR3: CASSPATSGGTGELFF; DNA: TGTGCCAGCAGTCCAGCGACTAGCGGGGGCACCGGGGAGCTGTTTTTT
V: TRBV12-3/TRBV12-4; J: TRBJ2-1; D: -; size: -; CDR3: CASSSRAGPFYNEQFF; DNA: TGTGCCAGCAGTTCTAGGGCAGGACCCTTTTACAATGAGCAGTTCTTC
V: TRBV20-1; J: TRBJ2-7; D: -; size: few; CDR3: CSAYAESSYEQYF; DNA: TGCAGTGCATACGCAGAATCTTCCTACGAGCAGTACTTC
V: TRBV11-2; J: TRBJ1-4; D: -; size: -; CDR3: CASSFEWTTNEKLFF; DNA: TGTGCCAGCAGCTTTGAATGGACAACTAATGAAAAACTGTTTTTT
V: TRBV2; J: TRBJ2-1; D: -; size: few; CDR3: CASSELRDMGEQFF; DNA: TGTGCCAGCAGTGAACTGAGGGACATGGGTGAGCAGTTCTTC
V: TRBV4-3; J: TRBJ2-1; D: -; size: -; CDR3: CASSQGGALNEQFF; DNA: TGCGCCAGCAGCCAAGGTGGGGCCCTCAATGAGCAGTTCTTC
V: TRBV27; J: TRBJ1-5; D: -; size: few; CDR3: CASRPRGGNQPQHF; DNA: TGTGCCAGTCGCCCCCGGGGAGGCAATCAGCCCCAGCATTTT
V: TRBV27; J: TRBJ2-1; D: -; size: -; CDR3: CASSPDEDHNEQFF; DNA: TGTGCCAGCAGTCCCGATGAAGACCACAATGAGCAGTTCTTC
V: TRBV7-9; J: TRBJ2-5; D: TRBD2; size: -; CDR3: CASSLAEGLAVGETQYF; DNA: TGTGCCAGCAGCTTAGCGGAAGGACTAGCGGTGGGAGAGACCCAGTACTTC
V: TRBV5-1; J: TRBJ1-2; D: -; size: once; CDR3: CASSRGDTASTGYGYTF; DNA: TGCGCCAGCAGCCGGGGGGACACGGCCTCTACTGGGTATGGCTACACCTTC
V: TRBV20-1; J: TRBJ2-3; D: -; size: -; CDR3: CSASGPSVADTQYF; DNA: TGCAGTGCTAGTGGTCCGAGTGTAGCAGATACGCAGTATTTT